This T cell receptor beta chain stems from a study of T-cell memory formation after mild COVID-19. In the study overall: TCR clusters were largely donor specific. Broader study findings: CD4+ clones that contracted lay mainly in CM and EM; CD8+ ones lay in EMRA. The study detected some responding clones in pre-infection memory, suggesting cross-reactive memory joined. From day 15 to 85, contracting clones were balanced between CD4 and CD8, whereas later expanders leaned toward CD4+.

This clonotype has just a few counts. The antigen is not known. The CDR3 covers 14 residues. Germline V gene lookup returns CDR1 MNHNS and CDR2 SASEGT. Trimming shortened V by 2 bases and J by 4 bases, and 10 bases separated the two germline ends. TCRdb analysed the 5' RACE reads with MiXCR anew, one entry per CDR3 protein. The sample carries hundreds of thousands of distinct CDR3 sequences, roughly an eighth recorded once. The chain uses TRBV6-1 and TRBJ2-3; possible D gene TRBD1, 5 bases. The sequenced sample consisted of PBMCs or a T cell subset sorted from them (not recorded which). This receptor was identified in a man in his late teens or twenties who had mild COVID-19 (a few samples of this study predate the infection). Cell type and time point are not known. CDR3 sequence: CASSELGPSDTQYF. The CDR3 DNA reads TGTGCCAGCAGTGAATTGGGGCCTTCAGATACGCAGTATTTT.